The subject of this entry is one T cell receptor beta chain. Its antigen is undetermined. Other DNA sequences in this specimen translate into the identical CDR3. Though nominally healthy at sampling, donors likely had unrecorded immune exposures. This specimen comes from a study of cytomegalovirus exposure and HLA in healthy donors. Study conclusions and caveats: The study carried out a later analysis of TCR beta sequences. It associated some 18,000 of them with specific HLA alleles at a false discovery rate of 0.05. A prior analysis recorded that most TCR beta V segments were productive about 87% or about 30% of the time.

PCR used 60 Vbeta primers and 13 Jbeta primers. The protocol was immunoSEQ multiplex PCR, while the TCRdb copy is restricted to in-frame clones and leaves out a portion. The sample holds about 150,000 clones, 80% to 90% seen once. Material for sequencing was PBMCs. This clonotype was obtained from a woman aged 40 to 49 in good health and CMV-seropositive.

The CDR3 coding sequence is TGTGCCAGTAGCCTAAACGGATTAGCGGGGTTAAGCACAGATACGCAGTATTTT. It codes for CASSLNGLAGLSTDTQYF. The chain has TRBV19 and TRBJ2-3; 8 nucleotides align to TRBD2. The V gene's germline CDR1 is LNHDA and CDR2 SQIVND (reference sequence). CDR3 length equals 18 residues. With 6 bases clipped from V and 0 bases from J, the junction kept 14 bases outside the gene matches.